The present TCR beta chain was sequenced within a study of blood T cell repertoires in COVID-19 (dated by TCRdb to 2018 to 2020). Background on the whole study: The collaborator samples originated in the United States, Italy and Spain and spanned the acute and convalescent phases of COVID-19. The prospective study material was composed of cDNA or gDNA derived from T cells, B-cell-depleted T cells, or PBMCs. Subjects who had been exposed to COVID-19, were actively infected with it, or had recovered from it provided the deeply sampled blood TCRbeta repertoires that made up the dataset. The repertoires were made available in a free public database intended to serve as a resource for research on the immune response to SARS-CoV-2. Samples were obtained from the ongoing ImmuneRACE study (first 160 participants) and from over a thousand subjects provided by 6 global collaborators. A de-identified subject ID, COVID-19 status, age in years and sex were almost always included in the sample metadata. Where available, HLA class I and class II types were taken from metadata supplied by the sample provider and were not determined by assay-based typing. General study outcomes and caveats: How much clinical and demographic metadata was included differed by source and by participant, and the metadata was provided uncurated.

The collaborating institutions used their own protocols to collect whole blood in K2EDTA tubes. Collaborator samples were shipped for TCRbeta analysis as frozen whole blood, isolated PBMCs, or DNA extracted from either sample type. To note about this clone: Its antigen is still unknown. Per-base quality was not reported, and no clone a single base away is much larger than it.

The immunoSEQ Assay, a bias-controlled multiplex PCR, was used to amplify TCRbeta CDR3 regions from genomic DNA. Per the original workflow: Within the assay, amplification of reference gene primers was used to estimate how many nucleated cells each sample contained. To quantify the absolute abundance of each unique TCRbeta CDR3 rearrangement, sequence reads were collapsed and filtered. For each sample, productive Simpson clonality was calculated as the square root of Simpson's diversity index over productive rearrangements. TCRdb mirrors the immuneACCESS table, restricted to in-frame sequences. Some clones are absent from its copies; in checked studies, under half trace to an unresolved V gene, and the reason for the others is unknown. V, J and clone size were drawn from that table, and D and trimming were deduced from the DNA. The table for this sample lists 150,000 to 160,000 clones; around 87% of them were counted only once. Of the sample, roughly 15% is held by the ten largest clones.

The CDR3, from cysteine to phenylalanine, totals 14 residues. The only DNA kept is the CDR3, 42 bases in frame from the first base. The germline V gene sets CDR1 to MGHRA and CDR2 to YSYEKL. V gives up 3 bases and J gives up 4 bases, and the segment between their germline ends measures 9 bases. This clonotype was sampled from a woman in her thirties or forties with acute or convalescent COVID-19. Sequencing used peripheral blood. The chain employs TRBV4-1 and TRBJ1-4; no D gene call is confident. The encoded CDR3 is CASSQKQRNEKLFF. Here is the DNA: TGCGCCAGCAGCCAGAAGCAGCGTAATGAAAAACTGTTTTTT.